This T cell receptor (beta chain) derives from a study of regulatory T cells in long-lasting Graves disease. Looking at the study overall: Recently diagnosed Graves' patients had received antithyroid drugs for under 3 months.

This clonotype was observed a handful of times. Its target is unknown. The study's findings and limits: Favored gene segments in persistent disease were TRBV28, TRBJ1-2 and TRBJ2-5. Persistent patients shared 2,700 or so public clonotypes among themselves. Newly diagnosed patients shared fewer, at about a thousand.

CDR1 is SEHNR, CDR2 FQNEAQ, per germline (reference sequence). This CDR3 spans 16 amino acids. V dropped 5 bases and J dropped 7 bases, with 23 bases sitting between them. Indicated time point: newly diagnosed GD, antithyroid drugs for less than 3 months. PBMC-extracted RNA yielded the TCR library. The patients were drawn from one endocrinology department in Xi'an, China. HTBI primers from iRepertoire and Arm-PCR of CDR3 regions yielded the TCR beta libraries. TCRdb recomputed calls from the multiplex PCR reads with MiXCR, one row per CDR3 protein. The sample holds 400,000 to 550,000 distinct CDR3 sequences; about a sixth are singletons and the top ten take about 10%. These data are also associated with another study on T cells in Graves' hyperthyroidism and ophthalmopathy.

The TCR originated in a woman in her twenties or thirties with Graves disease. The V gene is TRBV7-9, the J gene TRBJ1-2; tentative D call: TRBD1 (5 bases). Sequencing was performed on peripheral blood mononuclear cells (PBMCs), taken at new diagnosis, from a patient treated with antithyroid drugs. For the CDR3, the DNA is TGTGCCAGCAGCCCAGCCGTCGTGGGGGGAAGCGTTGGCTACACCTTC. It is translated as CASSPAVVGGSVGYTF.